Sequencing of this TCR beta chain was carried out in a study of T cells in Graves' hyperthyroidism and ophthalmopathy. Amplified TCR beta CDR3 regions came from RNA transcripts. Using the HTBI primer set, a first-round RT-PCR was run on the TCR CDR3. TCRdb re-derived calls from the multiplex PCR reads in MiXCR, one entry per CDR3 protein. Counted here are 450,000 to 650,000 distinct CDR3 sequences, less than 25% occurring once; the ten biggest clones make up more than 25%. This clonotype has just a few counts. This clone may be a read error of a much larger clone one base away. CDR3 length equals 13 residues.

This chain connects TRBV12-3 or TRBV12-4 to TRBJ2-4; either TRBD1 or TRBD2 may fit D (5 bases each). This clonotype originated in a man younger than 30 with Graves' hyperthyroidism. The sample consisted of blood. The CDR3, as DNA: TGTGCCAGCACCGAATATGGGGGAAACATTAAGTACTTC. It codes for CASTEYGGNIKYF.